The next 7 T cell receptor beta chains were all read from a single sample in a study of T cells in Graves' hyperthyroidism and ophthalmopathy. TCR beta CDR3 sequences were amplified from RNA transcripts. First-round RT-PCR of the TCR CDR3 relied on the HTBI primer set. TCRdb re-called the multiplex PCR reads with MiXCR, one entry per CDR3 protein. The table lists about 500,000 distinct CDR3 sequences, about 15% of them singletons. The material sequenced was blood. These receptors were collected from a young woman with Graves' ophthalmopathy.

The sample holds many counts of this clonotype. The V call is TRBV15, the J call TRBJ2-3, with 7 bases aligning to TRBD1. CDR3 size: 15 residues. V trimming: 4 bases; J trimming: 4 bases; junction bases outside the gene matches: 8. From germline, CDR1 is LNHNV and CDR2 YYDKDF (reference sequence). The CDR3 DNA is TGTGCCACCAGCAAACTAAGGGGGCGCGCAGATACGCAGTATTTT. Protein: CATSKLRGRADTQYF.

This clonotype was counted many times. This chain joins TRBV12-3 or TRBV12-4 and TRBJ2-5, with TRBD2 identical over 11 bases. The trim removed 2 bases at V and 1 base at J, leaving 15 bases unmatched. The CDR3 is 20 residues long. The CDR3 protein is CASSLILSGRAIGAQETQYF. CDR3 sequence (DNA): TGTGCCAGCAGTTTAATCCTTAGCGGGAGGGCCATTGGGGCCCAAGAGACCCAGTACTTC.

This clonotype has a handful of counts. This chain uses TRBV30 with TRBJ2-5, with D unresolved. Germline loops: CDR1 GTSNPN, CDR2 SVGIG (reference sequence). The CDR3 sequence is 14 residues long. Trimming removed 5 bases from V and 1 base from J, with 14 bases in between. CDR3 nucleotide sequence: TGTGCCTGGGGCCCTCCTTATTCCCAAGAGACCCAGTACTTC. Translating it yields CAWGPPYSQETQYF.

The V and J genes are TRBV5-6 and TRBJ2-2, with D perhaps TRBD2 (6 bases). The CDR3 is 14 amino acids. Between the trimmed V and J ends, which lost 3 bases and 4 bases, there was a span of 10 bases. CDR1 is SGHDT and CDR2 is YYEEEE in the germline V gene. The CDR3 here is CASSSGRATGELFF. The CDR3 bases are TGTGCCAGCAGCTCCGGGAGAGCCACCGGGGAGCTGTTTTTT.

V gene TRBV15 combines with J gene TRBJ2-2; TRBD1 aligns across 7 bases. In germline, CDR1 is LNHNV, CDR2 YYDKDF (reference sequence). CDR3 length: 15 amino acids. V was pared by 3 bases and J by 0 bases, with 1 base of the junction left unmatched. CDR3: CATSRGTANTGELFF. The DNA of the CDR3 is TGTGCCACCAGCAGGGGGACAGCGAACACCGGGGAGCTGTTTTTT.

The genes are TRBV13 and TRBJ2-7; 7 nucleotides line up with TRBD1. Germline CDR1 PRHDT, CDR2 FYEKMQ (reference sequence). The CDR3 has 16 amino acids. J was trimmed by 0 bases and V by 5 bases; bases with no gene match: 10. CDR3 protein: CASSQRQGTRSYEQYF. CDR3 DNA sequence: TGTGCCAGCAGCCAGCGACAGGGTACCCGCTCCTACGAGCAGTACTTC.

The chain links TRBV4-3 to TRBJ2-7, with a possible D match to TRBD2 (5 bases). The CDR3 extends over 14 amino acids. V was clipped by 1 base and J by 3 bases, with 10 bases between them. The germline V gene has CDR1 LGHNA and CDR2 YSLEER. The CDR3 loop reads CASSQGTAGYEQYF. The DNA for the CDR3 is TGCGCCAGCAGCCAAGGGACTGCCGGCTACGAGCAGTACTTC.